This T cell receptor (beta chain) comes out of a study of identical twins. Study-level findings and limits: Researchers reported excess low generation probability among twin-shared out-of-frame alpha sequences. The abundant beta clonotypes from cord blood had fewer insertions, and memory repertoires had none of this. Conclusions came from cross-sectional statistical analysis, not from following the same donors.

This clonotype was detected ten times or more. Antigen unknown. Healthy Caucasians provided all donations. From the 5' RACE reads, TCRdb called clonotypes with MiXCR, one entry per CDR3 protein. The repertoire consists of about 890,000 distinct CDR3 sequences, with 9% to 15% occurring once and the leading ten covering around 1.6%. The data were also submitted as part of a second study, on yellow fever vaccine responses in identical twins.

Sequencing was carried out using PBMCs. This clonotype was obtained from a woman between 18 and 29 years old in good health.

The DNA of the CDR3 is TGTGCCAGCAGTTTTTTCGGGCTCATGCGCCGAAACTACGAGCAGTACTTC. This sequence encodes CASSFFGLMRRNYEQYF. The V call is TRBV12-3 or TRBV12-4, the J call TRBJ2-7; D not certain. Trimming stripped 3 bases from V and 3 bases from J, with 21 bases between. CDR3 length equals 17 residues.